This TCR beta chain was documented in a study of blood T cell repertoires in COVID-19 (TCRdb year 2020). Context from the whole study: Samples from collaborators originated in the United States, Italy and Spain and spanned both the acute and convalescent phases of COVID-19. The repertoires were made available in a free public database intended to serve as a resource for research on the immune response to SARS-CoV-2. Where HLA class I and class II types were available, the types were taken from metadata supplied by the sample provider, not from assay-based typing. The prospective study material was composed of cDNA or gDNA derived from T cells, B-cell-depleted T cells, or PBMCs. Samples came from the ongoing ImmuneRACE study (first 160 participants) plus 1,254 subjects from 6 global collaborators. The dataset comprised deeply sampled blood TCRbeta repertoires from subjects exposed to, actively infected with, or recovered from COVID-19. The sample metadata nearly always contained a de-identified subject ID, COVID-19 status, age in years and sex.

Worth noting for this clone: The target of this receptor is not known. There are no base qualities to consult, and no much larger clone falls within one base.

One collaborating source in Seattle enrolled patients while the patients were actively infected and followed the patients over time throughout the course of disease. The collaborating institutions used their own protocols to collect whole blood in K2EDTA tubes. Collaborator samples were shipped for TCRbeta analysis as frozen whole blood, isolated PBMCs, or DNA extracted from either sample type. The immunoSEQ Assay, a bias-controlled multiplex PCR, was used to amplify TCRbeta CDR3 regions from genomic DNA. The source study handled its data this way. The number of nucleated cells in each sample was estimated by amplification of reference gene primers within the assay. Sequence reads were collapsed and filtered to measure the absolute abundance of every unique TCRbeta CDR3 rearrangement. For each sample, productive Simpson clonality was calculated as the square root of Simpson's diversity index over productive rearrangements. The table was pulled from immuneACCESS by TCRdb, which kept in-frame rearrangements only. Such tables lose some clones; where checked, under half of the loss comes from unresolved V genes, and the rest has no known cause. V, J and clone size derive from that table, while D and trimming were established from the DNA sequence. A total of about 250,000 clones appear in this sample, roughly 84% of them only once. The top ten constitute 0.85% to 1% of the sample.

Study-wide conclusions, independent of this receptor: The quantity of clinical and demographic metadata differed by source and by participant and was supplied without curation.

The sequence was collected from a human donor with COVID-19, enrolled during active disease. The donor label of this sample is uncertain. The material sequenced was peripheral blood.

The DNA is as follows: TGTGCCAGCAGTTTACGTGCAGGGAGGGCTTTCTTT. Translated, it reads CASSLRAGRAFF. The V and J segments used are TRBV27 and TRBJ1-1, and the D gene may be TRBD1, 5 bases matching. Including cysteine and phenylalanine, the CDR3 has 12 amino acids. The read is trimmed to its CDR3 DNA, 36 bases read in frame from base 1. The germline ends are 12 bases apart after V is trimmed by 2 bases and J by 11 bases. From the germline V gene (reference sequence), CDR1 is MNHEY and CDR2 is SMNVEV.